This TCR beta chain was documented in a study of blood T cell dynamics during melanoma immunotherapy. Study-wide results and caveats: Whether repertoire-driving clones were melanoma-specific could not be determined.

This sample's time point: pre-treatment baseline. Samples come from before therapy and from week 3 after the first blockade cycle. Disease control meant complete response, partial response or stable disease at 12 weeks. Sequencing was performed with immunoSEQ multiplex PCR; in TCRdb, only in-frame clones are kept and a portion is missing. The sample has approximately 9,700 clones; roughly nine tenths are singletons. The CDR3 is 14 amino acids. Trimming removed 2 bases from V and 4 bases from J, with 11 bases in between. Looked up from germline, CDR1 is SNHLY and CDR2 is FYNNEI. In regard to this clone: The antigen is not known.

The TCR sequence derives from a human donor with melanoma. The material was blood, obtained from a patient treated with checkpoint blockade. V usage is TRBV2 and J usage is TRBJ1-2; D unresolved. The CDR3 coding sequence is TGTGCCAGCAGTGAAAGAATCCAGGCCTATGGCTACACCTTC. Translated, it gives CASSERIQAYGYTF.